Shown below are 30 T cell receptor beta chains from a single sample sequenced in a study of read filtering for tumor transcriptome and immune sequencing. From roughly 390 ng of RNA, a library with molecular barcoded alpha/delta and beta/gamma adaptors was made. TCRdb redid the calling of the reads with MiXCR, one entry per CDR3 protein. The sample has tens of thousands of distinct CDR3 sequences, roughly 19% seen once. Material: a population of CD138-negative cells sorted from bone marrow. Receptors were obtained from a donor aged 40 or older with multiple myeloma.

This clonotype was counted at least ten times. CDR3 loop: CASSMLAGGPHEQFF. The CDR3, as DNA: TGTGCCAGTAGTATGCTCGCGGGGGGGCCCCATGAGCAGTTCTTC. J is TRBJ2-1 and V is TRBV19; 9 bases match TRBD2. The CDR3 loop spans 15 amino acids. Germline trimming cut 3 bases from V and 8 bases from J; bases unmatched to any gene: 8. Germline loops: CDR1 LNHDA, CDR2 SQIVND (reference sequence). The full variable domain, its missing parts supplied by reference TRBV19 and TRBJ2-1, is DGGITQSPKYLFRKEGQNVTLSCEQNLNHDAMYWYRQDPGQGLRLIYYSQIVNDFQKGDIAEGYSVSREKKESFPLTVTSAQKNPTAFYLCASSMLAGGPHEQFFGPGTRLTVL.

To note about this clonotype: A much larger clone sits a single nucleotide away, making a read error possible. The gene calls are TRBV28 and TRBJ2-1, with a possible D match to TRBD2 (5 bases). In germline, CDR1 is MDHEN, CDR2 SYDVKM. The CDR3 sequence is 13 residues long. This CDR3 reads CGLGGRASNEQFF. DNA for the CDR3: TGTGGTCTTGGCGGGCGGGCCTCTAATGAGCAGTTCTTC. Together with reference TRBV28 and TRBJ2-1, the CDR3 gives the full variable domain: DVKVTQSSRYLVKRTGEKVFLECVQDMDHENMFWYRQDPGLGLRLIYFSYDVKMKEKGDIPEGYSVSREKKERFSLILESASTNQTSMYLCGLGGRASNEQFFGPGTRLTVL.

This clonotype was seen at least ten times. The J gene is TRBJ2-7, the V gene TRBV4-2, with D perhaps matching TRBD1 (6 bases). The ends were cut back, 1 base at V and 6 bases at J, with 13 bases in the middle. Germline-derived CDR1 and CDR2 are LGHNA and YNFKEQ. CDR3 length equals 14 residues. The CDR3 sequence is CASSQVNRVTEQYF. The DNA of the CDR3 is TGTGCCAGCAGCCAAGTGAACAGGGTTACCGAGCAGTACTTC.

The table lists this clonotype with many counts. The V gene is TRBV28, the J gene TRBJ2-1, with D tentatively TRBD1 or TRBD2 (6 bases each). With 6 bases removed from V and 14 bases from J, the gap between germline ends came to 26 bases. CDR1 and CDR2 from the germline V gene are MDHEN and SYDVKM. There are 15 residues in the CDR3. The CDR3: CASRKGGTRPTWEFF. CDR3 nucleotides: TGTGCCAGCAGGAAGGGGGGTACTCGCCCCACGTGGGAGTTCTTC.

This clonotype has just a few counts. This may be a read error, as it is one base from a much larger clone. The CDR3 end shows no conserved phenylalanine or tryptophan, and so a read error is likely. The chain is built from TRBV12-3 or TRBV12-4 and TRBJ1-1; 9 bases are a match to TRBD1. The trim removed 4 bases at V and 4 bases at J, leaving 1 base unmatched. This CDR3 is built from 13 residues. CDR3 amino acids: CASSYRGRTEAFS. In DNA form, the CDR3 reads TGTGCCAGCAGTTACAGGGGGCGCACTGAAGCTTTCTCT.

The table lists this clonotype with many counts. The chain uses TRBV5-1 and TRBJ2-5; weak D call: TRBD2 (5 bases). Germline V gene lookup returns CDR1 SGHRS and CDR2 YFSETQ. Trimming stripped 4 bases from V and 5 bases from J, with 18 bases between. The CDR3 is made up of 15 amino acids. Written as DNA, the CDR3 is TGCGCCAGCAGCCCATCCTCGGGGTCGGCGGAGACCCAGTACTTC. Its protein product is CASSPSSGSAETQYF.

This sequence joins TRBV30 and TRBJ2-1, with no clear D. The CDR3 runs to 12 residues. The V end lost 0 bases, the J end lost 10 bases, and 10 bases lay between the germline ends. The germline V gene encodes CDR1 GTSNPN and CDR2 SVGIG (reference sequence). CDR3 in amino acids: CAWSVRAWEQFF. CDR3 coding DNA: TGTGCCTGGAGTGTTAGAGCATGGGAGCAGTTCTTC.

The chain couples TRBV3-1 to TRBJ1-2; 7 bases map to TRBD1. CDR1 LGHDT and CDR2 YNNKEL come from the germline V gene (reference sequence). J gave up 8 bases and V 6 bases, and 15 bases lay outside the gene matches. The CDR3 is made up of 15 amino acids. The CDR3 is CASRPAGTALPGYTF. CDR3 sequence (DNA): TGTGCCAGCAGACCAGCCGGGACAGCGCTTCCCGGCTACACCTTC.

This clonotype came up a few times. This chain links TRBV27 with TRBJ1-1; D might be TRBD1 (6 bases). V dropped 7 bases and J dropped 1 base, with 19 bases sitting between them. The CDR3 spans 16 residues. Germline V gene lookup returns CDR1 MNHEY and CDR2 SMNVEV (reference sequence). CDR3 sequence: CASTPAGAGGNTEAFF. The CDR3 DNA is TGTGCCAGCACCCCGGCGGGGGCCGGGGGGAACACTGAAGCTTTCTTT.

This clonotype was recorded many times. The chain recombines TRBV18 with TRBJ2-5, with D possibly being TRBD1 (6 bases). CDR3 size: 13 residues. CDR1 KGHSH and CDR2 LQKENI come from the germline V gene. V was shortened by 0 bases and J by 4 bases, with 6 bases between the two germline ends. The CDR3 bases are TGTGCCAGCTCACCACCAGGGGGAGAGACCCAGTACTTC. It codes for CASSPPGGETQYF.

There are many counts of this clonotype. Relative to the germline gene, one junction end is altered; a read error may explain this. The rearrangement joins TRBV20-1 to TRBJ2-5; 8 bases map to TRBD2. Per germline, CDR1 DFQATT and CDR2 SNEGSKA (reference sequence). This CDR3 spans 15 amino acids. CDR3 loop: CGAPGQSGGRETQYF. The CDR3 DNA reads as TGCGGTGCCCCTGGCCAAAGCGGGGGTCGCGAGACCCAGTACTTC.

This chain uses TRBV12-5 with TRBJ1-1, with 8 bases lining up with TRBD1. V lost 6 bases to trimming and J lost 5 bases; unmatched junction nucleotides: 8. The germline V gene has CDR1 LGHNT and CDR2 FRNRAP. This CDR3 is 14 amino acids long. In nucleotides, the CDR3 is TGTGCTAGTGGGACAGGGGTTGGGTTAACTGAAGCTTTCTTT. Translation: CASGTGVGLTEAFF.

This clonotype was seen ten or more times. The J gene is TRBJ2-6, the V gene TRBV7-6; 8 positions match TRBD1. CDR3 length: 18 amino acids. The germline V gene has CDR1 SGHVS and CDR2 FNYEAQ. The V gene end was trimmed by 4 bases and the J gene end by 0 bases; junction bases not matched to a gene: 8. In DNA form, the CDR3 reads TGTGCCAGCAGCTCCCAGACAGGGGTCTACTCTGGGGCCAACGTCCTGACTTTC. This encodes CASSSQTGVYSGANVLTF.

This clonotype was seen ten or more times. The chain carries TRBV6-1 and TRBJ2-3; maybe TRBD2 (6 bases). V dropped 6 bases and J dropped 5 bases, with 24 bases sitting between them. Germline assignment: CDR1 MNHNS and CDR2 SASEGT. This CDR3 has 17 residues. CDR3 nucleotide sequence: TGTGCCAGCAGCGCGGGGTTTGAGGACCTTTTAAGAGATACGCAGTATTTT. It translates to CASSAGFEDLLRDTQYF.

This clonotype is medium-sized. The chain is built from TRBV10-3 and TRBJ2-1; 12 bases fit TRBD2. V was clipped by 3 bases and J by 0 bases; unmatched bases: 6. Germline-derived CDR1 and CDR2 are ENHRY and SYGVKD. This CDR3 spans 18 amino acids. This chain's CDR3 is CAISDHTSGRYSYNEQFF. The CDR3 DNA reads as TGTGCCATCAGTGACCATACTAGCGGGAGGTACTCCTACAATGAGCAGTTCTTC.

For this clonotype: A read error may be the cause here, since a much bigger clone is one base away. This likely comes from a read error, as the CDR3 has no conserved phenylalanine or tryptophan at its end. This rearrangement joins TRBV27 to TRBJ2-7; D is uncertain. V was cut by 2 bases and J by 1 base, with 9 bases left in between. Germline V gene lookup returns CDR1 MNHEY and CDR2 SMNVEV (reference sequence). The length of the CDR3 is 14 residues. CDR3 bases: TGTGCCAGCAGTTTAGAAAGCAGGTCCTACGAGCAGTACTCC. Its protein is CASSLESRSYEQYS.

In regard to this clonotype: Without the conserved terminal phenylalanine or tryptophan, this CDR3 likely stems from a read error. The chain links TRBV2 to TRBJ2-5; 7 bases fit TRBD2. This CDR3 has 12 amino acids. Unmatched junction bases numbered 6, after V lost 7 bases and J lost 7 bases. The germline gives CDR1 SNHLY, CDR2 FYNNEI. CDR3 nucleotide sequence: TGTGCCAGCAAAGCGGGGCTTGTGACCCAGTACGTC. This encodes CASKAGLVTQYV.

This clonotype was recorded many times. The chain links TRBV11-3 to TRBJ2-7; D gene uncertain. CDR1 and CDR2 from the germline V gene are SGHNT and YENEEA. Trimming took 3 bases from V and 0 from J, leaving 6 bases between them. The CDR3 length is 13 residues. The CDR3: CASSFASSYEQYF. The CDR3 DNA sequence: TGTGCCAGCAGCTTTGCGAGCTCCTACGAGCAGTACTTC.

Notes on this clonotype: Possible read error: a much larger clone is one base away. The CDR3 does not end in the conserved phenylalanine or tryptophan, so this is likely a read error. The CDR3 sequence is CSARKPTMNTEAFL. The CDR3 DNA reads TGCAGTGCTAGAAAACCAACCATGAACACTGAAGCTTTCTTA. The V gene is TRBV20-1, the J gene TRBJ1-1; the D is unclear. The CDR3 sequence is 14 residues long. Trimming left V 2 bases short and J 0 bases short, with 10 bases between. The germline V gene has CDR1 DFQATT and CDR2 SNEGSKA (reference sequence).

This clonotype was counted ten times or more. Compared with germline, one end of the junction differs, possibly owing to a read error. The rearrangement joins TRBV7-7 to TRBJ2-3; maybe TRBD2 (5 bases). Germline V lookup: CDR1 SSHAT, CDR2 FNYEAQ (reference sequence). The CDR3 has 14 residues. Here the CDR3 DNA reads TGTGCTAGCAGCTCCGAGGGTAGCACAGATACGCAGTATTTT. Protein sequence: CASSSEGSTDTQYF.

There are many counts of this clonotype. This rearrangement joins TRBV29-1 to TRBJ1-1; no definite D call. V lost 4 bases and J 4 bases, leaving 13 bases between the germline ends. Germline V gene sequence: CDR1 SQVTM, CDR2 ANQGSEA. The CDR3 runs 13 residues. The CDR3 region has the DNA TGCAGCGTTGTTGGAGGGATGGGCACTGAAGCTTTCTTT. This codes for CSVVGGMGTEAFF.

This clonotype was seen a few times. The chain employs TRBV3-1 and TRBJ2-3; D is uncertain. The CDR3 is made up of 17 amino acids. Germline V gene sequence: CDR1 LGHDT, CDR2 YNNKEL (reference sequence). V was clipped by 2 bases and J by 2 bases, with 17 bases between them. The CDR3 sequence is CASSQWTVSSPTDTQYF. CDR3 coding DNA: TGTGCCAGCAGCCAATGGACGGTTTCATCCCCCACAGATACGCAGTATTTT.

Points on this clonotype: One end of the junction fails to match germline, which may point to a read error. The chain combines TRBV5-1 with TRBJ2-3; the D is unclear. The CDR3 runs to 14 residues. Germline V gives CDR1 SGHRS, CDR2 YFSETQ. This chain's CDR3 is CASSLGDSTDTQCF. DNA for the CDR3: TGCGCCAGCAGCTTGGGGGATAGCACAGATACGCAGTGTTTT. Full variable domain (rest looked up from reference TRBV5-1 and TRBJ2-3): KAGVTQTPRYLIKTRGQQVTLSCSPISGHRSVSWYQQTPGQGLQFLFEYFSETQRNKGNFPGRFSGRQFSNSRSEMNVSTLELGDSALYLCASSLGDSTDTQCFGPGTRLTVL.

This clonotype was detected many times. CDR3 nucleotides: TGTGCCAGCTTTGGGTCAGATACGCAGTATTTT. Protein sequence: CASFGSDTQYF. The chain combines TRBV28 with TRBJ2-3; D call uncertain. The CDR3 totals 11 residues. CDR1 is MDHEN and CDR2 is SYDVKM in the germline V gene. Trimming shortened V by 8 bases and J by 4 bases, and 7 bases separated the two germline ends.

This clonotype was detected only a few times. The rearrangement links TRBV24-1 to TRBJ2-4; weak D call: TRBD2 (6 bases). CDR3 length: 15 residues. V lost 2 bases to trimming and J lost 3 bases, with 10 bases between them. Germline CDR1 reads KGHDR; CDR2 reads SFDVKD. As DNA, the CDR3 is TGTGCCACCAGTGATTCCGACGGGGGCAAAAACATTCAGTACTTC. Translated, it gives CATSDSDGGKNIQYF.

In regard to this clonotype: One end of the junction varies from germline; a read error may be responsible. The J gene is TRBJ1-2, the V gene TRBV19; tentative D call: TRBD1 (5 bases). CDR1 is LNHDA, CDR2 SQIVND, per germline (reference sequence). The CDR3 sequence is 15 residues long. CDR3 sequence: CASNWVGGENYGYSF. The DNA of the CDR3 is TGTGCCAGTAACTGGGTTGGGGGAGAAAACTATGGCTACTCCTTC.

This clonotype is deemed medium-sized. V is TRBV6-5 and J is TRBJ2-1; possible D gene TRBD1, 6 bases. In germline, CDR1 is MNHEY, CDR2 SVGAGI. Trimming pared 6 bases from V and 0 bases from J, leaving 9 bases between. The CDR3 totals 14 residues. For the CDR3, the DNA is TGTGCCAGCAGCACAGGGAGCTCCTACAATGAGCAGTTCTTC. It yields the protein CASSTGSSYNEQFF.

The table lists this clonotype with many counts. The V and J genes are TRBV20-1 and TRBJ2-7, with D possibly being TRBD1 or TRBD2 (5 bases each). CDR1 is DFQATT and CDR2 is SNEGSKA in the germline V gene (reference sequence). The CDR3 totals 15 residues. V shed 5 bases and J shed 0 bases, with 17 bases lying between them. For the CDR3, the DNA is TGCAGTGCTCCGCCCGGATCTGGGGGCTCCTACGAGCAGTACTTC. Its translation: CSAPPGSGGSYEQYF.

This clonotype has ten or more counts. The chain uses TRBV7-3 and TRBJ2-3, with 15 bases matching TRBD2. With V trimmed by 4 bases and J by 6 bases, 11 bases remained unmatched. Germline V gene lookup returns CDR1 SGHTA and CDR2 FQGTGA. The CDR3 spans 18 residues. In nucleotides, the CDR3 is TGTGCCAGCAGCTCGGGACTAGCGGGGGGCCGAGGTATCGATACGCAGTATTTT. Translated, it gives CASSSGLAGGRGIDTQYF.

The chain uses TRBV7-2 and TRBJ2-2; D is perhaps TRBD1 (6 bases). The germline V gene encodes CDR1 SGHTA and CDR2 FQGNSA. The CDR3 has 14 amino acids. The germline V and J ends were trimmed by 5 bases and 5 bases, with 12 bases remaining between them. DNA for the CDR3: TGTGCCAGCAGCGGGCGAACAGGGACCGGGGAGCTGTTTTTT. Amino acid sequence: CASSGRTGTGELFF.